This T cell receptor (beta chain) was identified in a study of blood T cell repertoires in COVID-19. Only in-frame clones appear in the TCRdb table, and some are missing; sequencing was by immunoSEQ multiplex PCR. Among approximately 220,000 clones, 83% were seen once, and the ten largest hold roughly 8.2%. This clone was counted a single time. Per the germline V gene, CDR1 is SGHVS and CDR2 is FQNEAQ. The V gene lost 4 bases and the J gene lost 4 bases, with 11 bases spanning the gap. The CDR3 has 14 residues. The source of this sequence is a woman aged 50 to 65 with acute or convalescent COVID-19. Material for sequencing was peripheral blood. J is TRBJ1-3 and V is TRBV7-8; no firm D call. Here the CDR3 reads CASSSGLLGNTIYF. Written as DNA, the CDR3 is TGTGCCAGCAGCTCCGGACTGCTAGGAAACACCATATATTTT.